The rows below give T cell receptor beta chains drawn from one sample of a study of blood T cells in healthy people across ages. TCRdb reprocessed the 5' RACE reads with MiXCR, giving one entry per CDR3 protein. The sample consists of about 1.4 million distinct CDR3 sequences, around 59% of them appearing once. What was sequenced was blood. These TCRs come from a man younger than 35 in good health. CDR3s leave out the opening cysteine and the closing phenylalanine or tryptophan.

>TRBV5-1|TRBJ2-7
TSSLAPQGSHEQY
>TRBV4-1|TRBJ1-4
ASSQDRSVVNEKLF
>TRBV12-3/TRBV12-4|TRBJ1-2
ASSSSGTVVHYGYT
>TRBV20-1|TRBJ2-7
SARPTSWYDYEQY
>TRBV29-1|TRBJ1-4
SVRPGLDEKLF
>TRBV21-1|TRBJ1-2
ASGGQDYGYT
>TRBV11-3|TRBJ2-3
ASSSRLAGAKDTQY
>TRBV4-2|TRBJ2-3
ASSQASAMTDTQY
>TRBV7-2|TRBJ2-1
ASSSLKTSAYEQF
>TRBV3-1|TRBJ1-2
ASSPGQGLNYGYT
>TRBV7-9|TRBJ2-1
ASSLVLGGAGRDYNEQF
>TRBV11-2|TRBJ2-7
ASSGAGFRYEQY
>TRBV20-1|NA
SSGYEQY
>TRBV6-5|TRBJ2-1
ASSALLRDSLF
>TRBV12-3/TRBV12-4|NA
ASSLLVGAYEQY